The T cell receptor beta chain under discussion was sequenced for a study of blood T cell repertoires in COVID-19. Background on the study: Some COVID-19 samples were acute and others convalescent; all came from the United States, Italy and Spain. Sources were T cells, B-cell-depleted T cells, or PBMCs; the material itself was cDNA or gDNA.

Per the original methods: Reference gene primer amplification in the assay estimated nucleated cell counts. Profiling relied on immunoSEQ multiplex PCR, and the TCRdb table lists in-frame clones only, not all of them. The D gene and trimming were derived from the DNA, and the V and J assignments and clone size from that table. Altogether over 200,000 clones are present, around nine tenths being singletons, with the ten largest covering around a tenth. This CDR3 contains 14 residues. Germline loops: CDR1 SEHNR, CDR2 FQNEAQ (reference sequence). Trimming removed 8 bases from V and 3 bases from J; junction bases left unmatched: 7.

Sequencing was done on a sample of peripheral blood. The rearrangement joins TRBV7-9 to TRBJ2-5, with 9 bases fitting TRBD2. The TCR comes from a man aged 40-55 years who had recovered from COVID-19. The CDR3 region is CASHGLAGKETQYF. The CDR3 DNA follows: TGTGCCAGCCATGGGCTAGCGGGAAAAGAGACCCAGTACTTC.